This TCR beta chain was observed in a study of response to subunit inactivated influenza vaccine. Study-wide findings and caveats: Each seasonal influenza vaccination, the authors suggested, recruits few new T cells.

MiXCR was run by TCRdb on the RT-PCR reads, yielding one entry per CDR3 protein. The table records roughly 700,000 distinct CDR3 sequences, over 11% of them present only once. This clonotype has just a few counts. What it recognizes is unknown. The starting material was PBMCs from blood, obtained roughly 2 weeks before vaccination. The source is a man in his forties or fifties who received an inactivated influenza vaccine.

The CDR3 loop is CASSPRTVKGSEKLFF. CDR3 nucleotide sequence: TGCGCCAGCAGCCCCAGGACAGTGAAAGGGAGTGAAAAACTGTTTTTT. The rearrangement joins TRBV4-1 to TRBJ1-4; D may be TRBD1 (6 bases). Germline CDR1 reads MGHRA; CDR2 reads YSYEKL. V was shortened by 4 bases and J by 7 bases, with 19 bases between the two germline ends. CDR3 length equals 16 residues.